The clone carrying this TCR beta chain was seen at least ten times. Its antigen is as yet unknown. The sample is drawn from a study of T cells in Graves' hyperthyroidism and ophthalmopathy. Findings and limits, study-wide: By a 13 V-J model, ophthalmopathy was set apart from stable hyperthyroidism. In the blood, most expanded thyroid clonotypes above 0.001 appeared as well.

The CDR3 covers 14 residues. Stable Graves' hyperthyroidism meant no ophthalmopathy progression within 18 months. Amplification yielded TCR beta CDR3 regions, with RNA transcripts as the source. Primed by the HTBI set, a first-round RT-PCR was run on the TCR CDR3. TCRdb processed the multiplex PCR reads anew with MiXCR; each CDR3 protein has one entry. This sample has roughly 700,000 distinct CDR3 sequences, with roughly a third found just once. Sequenced input: blood. V usage is TRBV3-2 and J usage is TRBJ1-5; the table's TRBD1 call for D was not verified on the DNA. TRBV3-2 is assigned pseudogene status. This sequence originates from a woman in her thirties or forties with Graves' hyperthyroidism. CDR3 residues: CASSQAGSNQPQHF. The CDR3, as DNA: TGTGCCAGCAGCCAAGCGGGGTCCAATCAGCCCCAGCATTTT.